Listed below are T cell receptor beta chains from one sample, sequenced in a study of blood T cell repertoires in COVID-19. TCRdb keeps only in-frame clones here, not all; method: immunoSEQ multiplex PCR. The table has 170,000 or so clones, 75% to 85% seen once. Source material: peripheral blood. The receptors come from a human donor in a cohort sampled during active COVID-19. CDR3s include the opening cysteine and the closing phenylalanine or tryptophan. D genes are given only for firm matches. Only some rows state a clone size, as once, few, many or a class for expanded clones.

j_call | clone_size | v_call | d_call | cdr3_aa | cdr3_nt
TRBJ2-5 | . | TRBV7-9 | TRBD1 | CASSPRTGGRETQYF | TGTGCCAGCAGCCCCCGGACAGGGGGCCGGGAGACCCAGTACTTC
TRBJ1-3 | . | TRBV18 | . | CASSPRGSGSSGNTIYF | TGTGCCAGCTCACCACGGGGCTCGGGTTCCTCTGGAAACACCATATATTTT
TRBJ2-7 | . | TRBV12-5 | TRBD1 | CASGSDGRGTGAYEQYF | TGTGCTAGTGGTTCGGACGGTCGGGGGACAGGGGCTTACGAGCAGTACTTC
TRBJ2-7 | . | TRBV19 | TRBD1 | CASSIPGQGYEQYF | TGTGCCAGTAGTATACCGGGACAGGGCTACGAGCAGTACTTC
TRBJ2-7 | . | TRBV7-8 | . | CASSLVARFYEQYF | TGTGCCAGCAGCTTAGTGGCCAGATTCTACGAGCAGTACTTC
TRBJ1-1 | . | TRBV5-6 | TRBD1 | CASSRTGVYAEAFF | TGTGCCAGCAGCCGGACAGGGGTTTATGCTGAAGCTTTCTTT
TRBJ2-3 | . | TRBV6-5 | . | CASSPGTGITDTQYF | TGTGCCAGCTCCCCGGGAACAGGGATTACAGATACGCAGTATTTT
TRBJ2-3 | few | TRBV11-3 | TRBD1 | CASSRSPQGPTDTQYF | TGTGCCAGCAGCCGCTCCCCACAGGGGCCGACAGATACGCAGTATTTT
TRBJ1-6 | . | TRBV7-2 | . | CAAGHSSESPLHF | TGTGCCGCAGGCCATTCAAGTGAGTCACCCCTCCACTTT
TRBJ2-5 | . | TRBV7-2 | . | CASSLGLQETQYF | TGTGCCAGCAGCTTAGGTCTCCAAGAGACCCAGTACTTC
TRBJ2-5 | . | TRBV7-6 | . | CASSAEGRGYLETQYF | TGTGCCAGCAGCGCCGAGGGCAGGGGTTACTTAGAGACCCAGTACTTC
TRBJ1-4 | . | TRBV7-2 | . | CASSWDYSATNEKLFF | TGTGCCAGCAGCTGGGACTACAGCGCAACTAATGAAAAACTGTTTTTT
TRBJ2-7 | . | TRBV28 | . | CASSSRGEQYF | TGTGCCAGCAGTTCCAGGGGCGAGCAGTACTTC
TRBJ1-3 | . | TRBV6-2/TRBV6-3 | . | CASSNPRLLSGNTIYF | TGTGCCAGCAGTAACCCCCGACTGCTCTCTGGAAACACCATATATTTT
TRBJ1-2 | . | TRBV6-2/TRBV6-3 | TRBD1 | CASSLTGGIGYTF | TGTGCCAGCAGTTTAACAGGGGGAATTGGCTACACCTTC
TRBJ2-1 | . | TRBV7-2 | TRBD2 | CASSAGGTGLIQFEQFF | TGTGCCAGCAGCGCCGGGGGGACGGGACTGATCCAATTTGAGCAGTTCTTC
TRBJ2-7 | . | TRBV7-2 | TRBD2 | CASSLGGLGDREQYF | TGTGCCAGCAGCTTAGGGGGACTAGGCGATCGCGAGCAGTACTTC
TRBJ2-7 | . | TRBV5-8 | TRBD2 | CASSTRDYQNYEQYF | TGTGCCAGCAGCACCCGGGACTATCAAAACTACGAGCAGTACTTC
TRBJ2-7 | once | TRBV29-1 | TRBD2 | CSVEGTTSGSMYEQYF | TGCAGCGTTGAAGGGACAACTAGCGGGAGTATGTACGAGCAGTACTTC
TRBJ2-7 | . | TRBV18 | TRBD2 | CASSPRTSVNYEQYF | TGTGCCAGCTCTCCCCGAACTAGCGTCAACTACGAGCAGTACTTC
TRBJ1-6 | . | TRBV19 | . | CATSAGTSSPLHF | TGTGCCACCTCAGCGGGAACTAGTTCACCCCTCCACTTT
TRBJ2-7 | . | TRBV10-2 | . | CASSAELWHEQYF | TGCGCCAGCAGTGCCGAACTATGGCACGAGCAGTACTTC
TRBJ1-5 | . | TRBV7-2 | . | CASSLGDTEWPQHF | TGTGCCAGCAGCTTAGGGGACACCGAGTGGCCCCAGCATTTT
TRBJ2-7 | . | TRBV7-6 | TRBD1 | CASSLATGGESYEQYF | TGTGCCAGCAGCTTAGCGACAGGGGGCGAATCCTACGAGCAGTACTTC